This T cell receptor (beta chain) stems from a study of T cell responses to AZD1222 COVID-19 vaccine. Study-wide points: Elevations in Spike-specific TCR breadth and depth followed administration of two AZD1222 doses. The sample set comprised mostly white British donors with more females, and clonal diversity was possibly underestimated. The span of vaccine-associated CD4 TCRs extended across spike, with dominance at 160-218 and 743-854. Nearly half of the spike-specific TCRs reportedly recognize variant regions that carry no mutations.

Clones were read by immunoSEQ multiplex PCR, and TCRdb kept only the in-frame ones, dropping some. Among approximately 150,000 clones listed, around 91% were seen once. Details on this clone: What it binds is not known.

From germline, CDR1 is SGDLS and CDR2 YYNGEE. This CDR3 comprises 17 residues. V lost 4 bases, J lost 0 bases, and 11 bases stayed unmatched. V and J are TRBV9 and TRBJ2-3; TRBD2 aligns across 7 bases. The sequence was obtained from an adult who received the AZD1222 COVID-19 vaccine. This specimen was peripheral blood, taken 28 days after the second AZD1222 dose. As DNA, the CDR3 is TGTGCCAGCAGCTCCCGGGGGAGGGGACCGAGCACAGATACGCAGTATTTT. It codes for CASSSRGRGPSTDTQYF. Drawing the rest from reference TRBV9 and TRBJ2-3, the complete variable domain is DSGVTQTPKHLITATGQRVTLRCSPRSGDLSVYWYQQSLDQGLQFLIQYYNGEERAKGNILERFSAQQFPDLHSELNLSSLELGDSALYFCASSSRGRGPSTDTQYFGPGTRLTVL.